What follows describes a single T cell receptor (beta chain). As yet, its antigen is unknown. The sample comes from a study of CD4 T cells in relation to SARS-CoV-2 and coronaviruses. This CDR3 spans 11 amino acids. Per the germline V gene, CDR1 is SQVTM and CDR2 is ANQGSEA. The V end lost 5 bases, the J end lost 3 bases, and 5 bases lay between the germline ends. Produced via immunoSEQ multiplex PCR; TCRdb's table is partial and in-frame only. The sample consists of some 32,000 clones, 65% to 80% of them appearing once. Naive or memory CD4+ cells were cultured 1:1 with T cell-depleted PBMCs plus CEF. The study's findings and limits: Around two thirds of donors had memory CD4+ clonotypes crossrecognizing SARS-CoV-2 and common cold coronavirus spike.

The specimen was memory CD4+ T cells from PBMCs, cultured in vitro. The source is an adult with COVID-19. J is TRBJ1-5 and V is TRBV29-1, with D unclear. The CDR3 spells CSVTINQPQHF. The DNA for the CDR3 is TGCAGCGTTACGATCAATCAGCCCCAGCATTTT.